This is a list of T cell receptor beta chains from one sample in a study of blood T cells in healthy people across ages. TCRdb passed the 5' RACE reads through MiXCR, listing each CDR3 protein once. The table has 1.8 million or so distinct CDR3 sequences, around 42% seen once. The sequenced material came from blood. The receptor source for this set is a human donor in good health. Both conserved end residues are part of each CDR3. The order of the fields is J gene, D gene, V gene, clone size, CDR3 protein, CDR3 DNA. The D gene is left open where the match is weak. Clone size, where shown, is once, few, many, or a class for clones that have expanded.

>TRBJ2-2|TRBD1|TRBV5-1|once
CASRDRDRTTGELFF
TGCGCCAGCAGGGACCGGGACAGGACCACCGGGGAGCTGTTTTTT
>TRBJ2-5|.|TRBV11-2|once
CASSLSRDQHGEQYF
TGTGCCAGCAGCTTATCCAGGGACCAACACGGAGAGCAGTACTTC
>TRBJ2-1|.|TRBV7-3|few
CASSAEGGTYNEQFF
TGTGCCAGCAGCGCAGAGGGTGGGACATACAATGAGCAGTTCTTC
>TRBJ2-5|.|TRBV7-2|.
CASSLGVANKETQYF
TGTGCCAGCAGCTTAGGGGTTGCAAATAAAGAGACCCAGTACTTC
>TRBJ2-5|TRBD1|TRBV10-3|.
CAVTPGGDGETQYF
TGTGCCGTCACCCCAGGGGGAGATGGCGAGACCCAGTACTTC
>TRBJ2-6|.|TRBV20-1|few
CSARDGRSGANVLTF
TGCAGTGCTAGAGATGGCCGCTCTGGGGCCAACGTCCTGACTTTC
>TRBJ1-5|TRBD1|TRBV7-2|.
CASSFGTGSDQPQHF
TGTGCCAGCAGCTTCGGGACAGGTAGCGATCAGCCCCAGCATTTT
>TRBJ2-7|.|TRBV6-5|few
CASSWRTNRVEQYF
TGTGCCAGCAGTTGGAGAACCAACAGGGTCGAGCAGTACTTC
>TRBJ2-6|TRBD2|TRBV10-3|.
CAISRHSQTSGGSGANVRTF
TGTGCCATCTCGCGCCACTCCCAAACTAGCGGGGGTTCAGGGGCCAACGTCCGGACTTTC
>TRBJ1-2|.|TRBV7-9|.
CASTSRFYGYTF
TGTGCCAGCACAAGCCGGTTCTATGGCTACACCTTC
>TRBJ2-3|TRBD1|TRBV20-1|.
CSTRSRDRVDTQYF
TGCAGTACTAGATCCCGGGACAGGGTAGATACGCAGTATTTT
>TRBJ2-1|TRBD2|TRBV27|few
CASTAGGGQTEYNEQFF
TGTGCCAGCACCGCGGGGGGGGGCCAGACCGAATACAATGAGCAGTTCTTC
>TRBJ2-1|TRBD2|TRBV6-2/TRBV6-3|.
CASKIAGGPYEQFF
TGTGCCAGCAAAATAGCGGGGGGGCCCTATGAGCAGTTCTTC
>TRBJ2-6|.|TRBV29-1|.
CSVNGQGRSGTNVLTF
TGCAGCGTTAATGGGCAGGGTCGCTCTGGGACCAACGTCCTGACTTTC
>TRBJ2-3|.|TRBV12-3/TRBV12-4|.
CASTITSTDTQYF
TGTGCCAGCACCATTACTAGCACAGATACGCAGTATTTT
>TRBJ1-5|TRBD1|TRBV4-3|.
CASSQDRTGFQPQHF
TGCGCCAGCAGCCAAGACCGGACAGGGTTTCAGCCCCAGCATTTT
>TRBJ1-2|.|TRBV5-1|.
CASSLEGINYGYTF
TGCGCCAGCAGCTTGGAAGGGATCAACTATGGCTACACCTTC
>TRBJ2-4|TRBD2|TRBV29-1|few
CSVMSGGRAKNIQYF
TGCAGCGTGATGTCGGGGGGTAGAGCCAAAAACATTCAGTACTTC
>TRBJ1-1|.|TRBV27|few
CASSPQTGLMNTEAFF
TGTGCCAGCAGTCCGCAGACAGGACTAATGAACACTGAAGCTTTCTTT
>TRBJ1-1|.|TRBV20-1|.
CSASEAGVFDFF
TGCAGTGCTAGCGAGGCAGGGGTTTTTGATTTCTTT
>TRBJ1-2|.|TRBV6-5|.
CASSYGGRAGYGYTF
TGTGCCAGCAGTTACGGGGGCAGGGCGGGGTATGGCTACACCTTC
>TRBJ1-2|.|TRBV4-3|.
CASSQDVWGVYGYTF
TGCGCCAGCAGCCAAGATGTCTGGGGAGTCTATGGCTACACCTTC
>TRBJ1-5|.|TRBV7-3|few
CASSLKLSFGGAARQPQHF
TGTGCCAGCAGTCTAAAGTTGTCCTTCGGGGGGGCAGCCAGGCAGCCCCAGCATTTT
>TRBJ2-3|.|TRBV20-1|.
CSARDLRGSTDTQYF
TGCAGTGCTAGAGATTTAAGGGGTAGCACAGATACGCAGTATTTT
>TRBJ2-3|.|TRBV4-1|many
CASSQGPTDTQYF
TGCGCCAGCAGCCAAGGTCCTACAGATACGCAGTATTTT
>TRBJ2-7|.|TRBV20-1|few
CSARDWRSYEQYF
TGCAGTGCTAGAGATTGGAGATCCTACGAGCAGTACTTC
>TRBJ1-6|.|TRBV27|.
CASKGGSSYNSPLHF
TGTGCCAGCAAAGGCGGGAGCTCCTATAATTCACCCCTCCACTTT
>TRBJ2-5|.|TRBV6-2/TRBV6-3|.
CASSYLGRTETQYF
TGTGCCAGCAGTTACCTGGGCCGGACAGAGACCCAGTACTTC
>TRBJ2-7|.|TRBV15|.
CATSRDLKGYEQYF
TGTGCCACCAGCAGAGATCTGAAGGGCTACGAGCAGTACTTC
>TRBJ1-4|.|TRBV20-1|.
CSASPTGAEKLFF
TGCAGTGCCAGTCCCACGGGGGCTGAAAAACTGTTTTTT
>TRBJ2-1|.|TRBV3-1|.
CASSQIPSYNEQFF
TGTGCCAGCAGCCAAATACCCAGCTACAATGAGCAGTTCTTC
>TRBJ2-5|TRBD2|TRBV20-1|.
CSARAYGGEGETQYF
TGCAGTGCTAGGGCCTACGGGGGGGAGGGAGAGACCCAGTACTTC
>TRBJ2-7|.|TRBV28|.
CASDAKWTYEQYF
TGTGCCAGCGACGCAAAATGGACCTACGAGCAGTACTTC
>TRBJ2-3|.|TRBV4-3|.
CASSQDYQSNTQYF
TGCGCCAGCAGCCAAGATTACCAAAGCAATACGCAGTATTTT
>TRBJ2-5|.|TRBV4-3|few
CASSQGHGYQETQYF
TGCGCCAGCAGCCAAGGGCACGGGTACCAAGAGACCCAGTACTTC
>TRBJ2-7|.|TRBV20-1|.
CSARERSGGRLDEQYF
TGCAGTGCTAGAGAAAGGTCCGGGGGGCGCCTGGACGAGCAGTACTTC
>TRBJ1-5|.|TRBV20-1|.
CSANDRGLNQPQHF
TGCAGTGCAAACGACCGGGGGCTCAATCAGCCCCAGCATTTT
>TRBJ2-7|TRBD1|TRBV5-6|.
CASSFGVDRAVEQYF
TGTGCCAGCAGCTTCGGGGTTGACAGGGCGGTCGAGCAGTACTTC
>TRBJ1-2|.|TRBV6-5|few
CASSYSIYRSGYGYTF
TGTGCCAGCAGTTACTCGATCTACAGATCGGGCTATGGCTACACCTTC
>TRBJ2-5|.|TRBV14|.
CASSQGAGRQGTQYF
TGTGCCAGCAGCCAAGGGGCCGGTCGACAAGGGACCCAGTACTTC
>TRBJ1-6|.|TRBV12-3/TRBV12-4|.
CASSFGQLNSPLHF
TGTGCCAGCAGTTTCGGACAGCTAAATTCACCCCTCCACTTT
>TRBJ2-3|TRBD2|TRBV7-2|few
CASSSKRGLGTDTQYF
TGTGCCAGCAGCAGTAAGCGGGGGCTAGGCACAGATACGCAGTATTTT
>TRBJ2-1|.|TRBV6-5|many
CASSYGHEQFF
TGTGCCAGCAGTTACGGGCATGAGCAGTTCTTC
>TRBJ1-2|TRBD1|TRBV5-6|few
CASSLETGGDDGYTF
TGTGCCAGCAGCTTGGAGACAGGGGGCGACGATGGCTACACCTTC
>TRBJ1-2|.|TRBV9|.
CASRGNREGANYGYTF
TGTGCCAGCAGGGGAAACAGGGAGGGAGCTAACTATGGCTACACCTTC
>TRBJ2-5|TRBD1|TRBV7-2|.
CASSTWGQELRETQYF
TGTGCCAGCAGCACCTGGGGACAGGAGTTGCGAGAGACCCAGTACTTC
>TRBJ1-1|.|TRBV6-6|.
CASRTSEFTEAFF
TGTGCCAGCAGGACATCGGAATTCACTGAAGCTTTCTTT